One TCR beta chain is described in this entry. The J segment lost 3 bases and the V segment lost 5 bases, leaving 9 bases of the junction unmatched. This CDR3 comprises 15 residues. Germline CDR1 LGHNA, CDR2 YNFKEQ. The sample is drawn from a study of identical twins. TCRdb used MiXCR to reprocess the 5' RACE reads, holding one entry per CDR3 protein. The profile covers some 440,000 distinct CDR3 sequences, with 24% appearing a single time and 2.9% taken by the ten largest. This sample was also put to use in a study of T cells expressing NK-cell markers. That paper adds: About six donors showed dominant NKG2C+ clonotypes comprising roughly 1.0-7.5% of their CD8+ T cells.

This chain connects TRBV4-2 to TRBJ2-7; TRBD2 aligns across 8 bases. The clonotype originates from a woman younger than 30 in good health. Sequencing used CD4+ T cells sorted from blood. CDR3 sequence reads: CASSLERGSLYEQYF. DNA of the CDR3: TGTGCCAGCAGCTTAGAGCGGGGGTCCCTCTACGAGCAGTACTTC.